The clone carrying this T cell receptor beta chain appeared a few times. Germline and junction disagree at one end, which may indicate a read error. The sample comes from a study of molecular identifiers for immune sequencing clone quantification. TCRdb recomputed calls from the PCR reads with MiXCR, one row per CDR3 protein. The sample contains about 640,000 distinct CDR3 sequences, about 20% of which appear only once. The CDR3 loop spans 14 amino acids. Germline loops: CDR1 SGHDT, CDR2 YYEEEE. This TCR was sampled from a human donor in good health. Some libraries in this study had Jurkat cell RNA spiked in. The chain is built from TRBV5-6 and TRBJ1-1; TRBD1 might be the D (6 bases). The material sequenced was naive CD8+ T cells from blood, with Jurkat cell RNA spiked in. Subset noted: FACS-sorted CD8+CD4-CCR7+CD45RA+ naive T cells. CDR3 protein: CASNWGRSNTGAFF. In nucleotides, the CDR3 is TGTGCCAGCAACTGGGGGCGGTCGAACACTGGAGCTTTCTTT.